This TCR beta chain was obtained from a study of blood T cell repertoires in COVID-19. About the study: Donors in the United States, Italy and Spain gave samples during acute or convalescent COVID-19.

As handled by the study authors: How many nucleated cells were present was estimated from reference gene primer amplification. Generated by immunoSEQ multiplex PCR, the TCRdb table keeps only in-frame clones and is missing some. V and J calls and clone size are given by that table; D and trimming were obtained from the DNA. The data show about 220,000 clones, roughly 85% seen once. The CDR3 contains 16 residues. Trimming pared 1 base from V and 8 bases from J, leaving 18 bases between. The germline CDR1 and CDR2 sequences are WSHSY and SAAADI. Sequences were obtained from peripheral blood. The sequence came from a man in his fifties who had recovered from COVID-19. This chain connects TRBV10-2 to TRBJ1-5; the D gene is possibly TRBD1 (6 bases). DNA of the CDR3: TGCGCCAGCAGTGAGTTGGGCCCGGGGGCGGGGGAGCCCCAGCATTTT. Its protein product is CASSELGPGAGEPQHF.